The T cell receptor beta chain under discussion was sequenced for a study of blood T cell repertoires in COVID-19. The germline V gene encodes CDR1 SGDLS and CDR2 YYNGEE. With V trimmed by 0 bases and J by 11 bases, 13 bases remained unmatched. CDR3 size: 15 residues. Sequencing used immunoSEQ multiplex PCR; TCRdb keeps in-frame clones, though not all of them. In the table there are roughly 250,000 clones, about 88% of which are singletons. The chain is built from TRBV9 and TRBJ1-2, with 7 bases lining up with TRBD1. Sequencing used peripheral blood. This TCR was sampled from a man in his 60s who had recovered from COVID-19. CDR3 region: CASSVEPKGQAEYTF. The CDR3 region has the DNA TGTGCCAGCAGCGTAGAACCGAAAGGACAGGCCGAGTACACCTTC.